This T cell receptor beta chain originates from a study of immune heterogeneity within non-small cell lung tumors. Study results and caveats: Across individual patients, the high-frequency T-cell receptor beta clonotypes were largely distinct. Tumor sites in a patient shared identical dominant CDR3 beta clonotypes and also carried site-unique high-frequency clones.

CDR1 and CDR2 from the germline V gene are DFQATT and SNEGSKA (reference sequence). V was pared by 3 bases and J by 8 bases, with 8 bases of the junction left unmatched. CDR3 length: 15 amino acids. With around 0.6 ug used per sample, the template was genomic DNA from bulk tumor. Primary tumors were biopsied several times each, far apart, intraoperatively. Their non-small cell lung cancer was newly diagnosed and untreated, and the patients underwent curative surgery. Everyone who gave samples had just been diagnosed with non-small cell lung cancer and was having surgery with curative intent. This clonotype was seen many times. What it binds is unknown. A multiplex PCR containing 32 V primers and 13 J primers was used to amplify TCR beta CDR3. Each CDR3 protein gets one entry after TCRdb re-called the multiplex PCR reads with MiXCR. The sample comprises over 8,500 distinct CDR3 sequences, 27% of which are singletons, and 10% to 15% rests with the top ten.

The source is a man aged 45-65 years with non-small cell lung cancer. Sequencing was done on a sample of lung tumor tissue. The rearrangement uses TRBV20-1 and TRBJ1-6; 9 positions match TRBD1. CDR3 region: CSASVDRGNHSPLHF. The DNA of the CDR3 is TGCAGTGCTAGCGTAGACAGGGGGAACCATTCACCCCTCCACTTT.